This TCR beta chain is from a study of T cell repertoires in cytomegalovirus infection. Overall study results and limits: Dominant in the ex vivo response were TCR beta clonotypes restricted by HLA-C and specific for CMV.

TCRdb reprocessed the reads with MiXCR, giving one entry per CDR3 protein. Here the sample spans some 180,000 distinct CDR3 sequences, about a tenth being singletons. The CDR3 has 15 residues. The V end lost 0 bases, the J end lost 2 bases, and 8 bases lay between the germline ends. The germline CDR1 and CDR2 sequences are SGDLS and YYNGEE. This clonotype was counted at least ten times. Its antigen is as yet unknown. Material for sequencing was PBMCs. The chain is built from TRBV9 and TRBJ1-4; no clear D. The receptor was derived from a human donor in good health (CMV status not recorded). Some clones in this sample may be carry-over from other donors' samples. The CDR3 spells CASSVGWETNEKLFF. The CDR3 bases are TGTGCCAGCAGCGTAGGGTGGGAGACTAATGAAAAACTGTTTTTT.